Below are 31 T cell receptor beta chains sequenced from a single sample in a study of blood T cell repertoires in COVID-19 (dated by TCRdb to 2020 to 2022). The library was produced with the immunoSEQ multiplex PCR assay. TCRdb took this table from immuneACCESS and kept in-frame rearrangements with V and J called. Such tables lack part of the clones; where checked against another copy, unresolved V genes explain under half of the gap, and the rest is unexplained. The sample yields 250,000 to 350,000 clones; 87% were counted once. The ten largest clones capture 8.9% of the sample. The sample taken for sequencing was PBMCs or T cells enriched from blood (not recorded which). The receptors were sampled from a woman between 18 and 29 years old who had recovered from COVID-19.

This chain links TRBV12-3 or TRBV12-4 with TRBJ2-1, with TRBD2 matching 11 bases. The CDR3 is 12 residues long. V shed 7 bases and J 10 bases; nucleotides not matched to a gene: 3. The CDR3 DNA reads TGTGCCAGCAACCTAGCGGGAGGCGAGCAGTTCTTC. This encodes CASNLAGGEQFF.

The chain links TRBV12-3 or TRBV12-4 to TRBJ1-2; perhaps TRBD1 as D (5 bases). V was trimmed by 8 bases and J by 7 bases, leaving 14 bases between them. The CDR3 covers 12 residues. The CDR3 DNA sequence: TGTGCCAGCGCCAGGGAGGTTGCTGGCTACACCTTC. It translates to CASAREVAGYTF.

J is TRBJ2-7 and V is TRBV20-1, with 12 bases fitting TRBD2. Trimming cost V 3 bases and J 4 bases; bases outside gene matches: 4. The CDR3 extends over 14 amino acids. Germline-derived CDR1 and CDR2 are DFQATT and SNEGSKA (reference sequence). Written as DNA, the CDR3 is TGCAGTGCTAGTGTGCTAGCGGGGGGGTACGAGCAGTACTTC. This sequence encodes CSASVLAGGYEQYF.

The chain combines TRBV7-9 with TRBJ1-2, with 7 bases lining up with TRBD1. Germline V CDR1 and CDR2: SEHNR, FQNEAQ (reference sequence). The CDR3 covers 15 residues. V lost 1 base to trimming and J lost 6 bases; unmatched junction nucleotides: 8. CDR3: CASSLVGTGVDGYTF. The CDR3 coding sequence is TGTGCCAGCAGCTTAGTCGGTACAGGGGTGGATGGCTACACCTTC.

The J gene is TRBJ2-3, the V gene TRBV6-2 or TRBV6-3, with D possibly being TRBD1 (6 bases). Per germline, CDR1 MNHEY and CDR2 SVGEGT. V lost 6 bases and J 0 bases, leaving 10 bases between the germline ends. CDR3 size: 14 residues. The CDR3 loop is CASSRGPSTDTQYF. The CDR3 DNA reads as TGTGCCAGCAGCAGGGGTCCAAGCACAGATACGCAGTATTTT.

This chain uses TRBV5-1 with TRBJ2-2; D is unclear. The CDR3 length is 14 residues. The V end lost 2 bases, the J end lost 4 bases, and 9 bases lay between the germline ends. Germline CDR1 is SGHRS and CDR2 is YFSETQ. The CDR3 nucleotides are TGCGCCAGCAGCTTTCTGCGCGGCACCGGGGAGCTGTTTTTT. Its translation: CASSFLRGTGELFF.

This rearrangement joins TRBV18 to TRBJ1-2; D unclear. This CDR3 has 15 amino acids. Between the trimmed V and J ends, which lost 6 bases and 8 bases, there was a span of 22 bases. Looked up from germline, CDR1 is KGHSH and CDR2 is LQKENI. CDR3 region: CASSSLPPGLAGYTF. The CDR3 DNA is TGTGCCAGCTCCTCTCTACCACCGGGATTAGCGGGCTACACCTTC.

This chain joins TRBV5-6 and TRBJ2-6; 10 bases are shared with TRBD2. V trimming: 0 bases; J trimming: 0 bases; junction bases outside the gene matches: 6. The germline gives CDR1 SGHDT, CDR2 YYEEEE. The CDR3 loop spans 19 amino acids. CDR3 in DNA: TGTGCCAGCAGCTTGGAGAAGCGGGAGGGCCGCTCTGGGGCCAACGTCCTGACTTTC. Amino acid sequence: CASSLEKREGRSGANVLTF.

This chain joins TRBV14 and TRBJ1-1; D is perhaps TRBD1 (6 bases). The CDR3 has 14 residues. CDR1 is SGHDN, CDR2 FVKESK, per germline. Trimming took off 1 base at V and 8 bases at J, with 14 bases between the two ends. CDR3 sequence reads: CASSQGGGDGEAFF. CDR3 bases: TGTGCCAGCAGCCAAGGGGGGGGCGACGGAGAAGCTTTCTTT.

This sequence joins TRBV4-1 and TRBJ2-4; 7 bases are a match to TRBD1. The CDR3 spans 16 residues. V lost 3 bases, J lost 0 bases, and 5 bases stayed unmatched. The germline gives CDR1 MGHRA, CDR2 YSYEKL. The CDR3 region is CASSQGQPLAKNIQYF. The CDR3 DNA reads TGCGCCAGCAGCCAGGGACAGCCCCTAGCCAAAAACATTCAGTACTTC.

J is TRBJ1-3 and V is TRBV13, with a weak D call TRBD1 (6 bases). This CDR3 spans 16 amino acids. Trimming removed 4 bases at V and 2 bases at J, with 15 bases between. Germline V gene lookup returns CDR1 PRHDT and CDR2 FYEKMQ (reference sequence). The CDR3 DNA sequence: TGTGCCAGCAGCTATAGGGCCGGGACAACTGGAAACACCATATATTTT. Residues: CASSYRAGTTGNTIYF.

This clone was found once. Other DNA variants within this sample encode the same CDR3. The V call is TRBV28, the J call TRBJ1-5; possible D gene TRBD1, 6 bases. The CDR3 is made up of 13 amino acids. V lost 5 bases and J lost 3, with 8 bases in between. Germline V lookup: CDR1 MDHEN, CDR2 SYDVKM. CDR3 DNA: TGTGCCAGCAGTCGGGACACCAATCAGCCCCAGCATTTT. The encoded protein is CASSRDTNQPQHF. Full variable domain (rest looked up from reference TRBV28 and TRBJ1-5): DVKVTQSSRYLVKRTGEKVFLECVQDMDHENMFWYRQDPGLGLRLIYFSYDVKMKEKGDIPEGYSVSREKKERFSLILESASTNQTSMYLCASSRDTNQPQHFGDGTRLSIL.

This rearrangement joins TRBV7-9 to TRBJ1-4; no firm D call. Germline assignment: CDR1 SEHNR and CDR2 FQNEAQ (reference sequence). V shed 9 bases and J shed 2 bases, with 13 bases lying between them. The CDR3 totals 14 residues. The CDR3 region is CASNSDMTNEKLFF. The CDR3, as DNA: TGTGCCAGTAATTCTGACATGACTAATGAAAAACTGTTTTTT.

This chain connects TRBV5-5 to TRBJ2-1, with D maybe TRBD2 (5 bases). The CDR3 is 16 residues long. In germline, CDR1 is SGHKS, CDR2 YYEKEE (reference sequence). With 2 bases removed from V and 0 bases from J, the gap between germline ends came to 12 bases. The CDR3 sequence: CASSFGLKSSYNEQFF. CDR3 coding DNA: TGTGCCAGCAGCTTCGGACTGAAAAGCTCCTACAATGAGCAGTTCTTC.

This clone is a singleton in its sample. The chain employs TRBV7-9 and TRBJ1-4; D is ambiguous. Germline V gene sequence: CDR1 SEHNR, CDR2 FQNEAQ (reference sequence). Trimming left V 5 bases short and J 4 bases short, with 11 bases between. CDR3 size: 14 residues. CDR3 sequence: CASSQRRDNEKLFF. CDR3 sequence (DNA): TGTGCCAGCAGCCAAAGACGGGATAATGAAAAACTGTTTTTT.

This sequence joins TRBV28 and TRBJ2-3; 9 bases are shared with TRBD2. Trimming cost V 6 bases and J 5 bases; bases outside gene matches: 12. This CDR3 contains 16 residues. Germline CDR1 is MDHEN and CDR2 is SYDVKM. The CDR3 sequence: CASSETGGRVRDTQYF. CDR3 sequence (DNA): TGTGCCAGCAGCGAAACTGGCGGGAGGGTGAGAGATACGCAGTATTTT.

The sample holds one count of this clone. The DNA for the CDR3 is TGTGCCAGCAGCTCCCGGGACAGAAATTTGCGAGCTTTCTTT. Amino acids: CASSSRDRNLRAFF. The genes are TRBV7-8 and TRBJ1-1, with 7 bases aligning to TRBD1. Germline V CDR1 and CDR2: SGHVS, FQNEAQ. CDR3 length: 14 amino acids. Trimming removed 4 bases from V and 10 bases from J; junction bases left unmatched: 12.

The chain joins TRBV15 to TRBJ1-4, with a possible D match to TRBD1 (5 bases). The germline CDR1 and CDR2 sequences are LNHNV and YYDKDF (reference sequence). V was trimmed by 0 bases and J by 8 bases, leaving 13 bases between them. The CDR3 runs to 15 residues. The chain's CDR3 is CATSRDRGIGEKLFF. The DNA for the CDR3 is TGTGCCACCAGCAGAGATCGGGGGATTGGGGAAAAACTGTTTTTT.

The genes are TRBV9 and TRBJ1-1; 9 bases fit TRBD1. Germline CDR1 is SGDLS and CDR2 is YYNGEE. CDR3 length: 13 amino acids. V shed 5 bases, J shed 4 bases, and the junction held 3 bases outside the gene matches. CDR3: CASRDRGGTEAFF. CDR3 bases: TGTGCCAGCAGGGACAGGGGCGGCACTGAAGCTTTCTTT.

The gene calls are TRBV30 and TRBJ1-2; 7 bases match TRBD1. The CDR3 sequence is 18 residues long. The germline gives CDR1 GTSNPN, CDR2 SVGIG (reference sequence). J was trimmed by 4 bases and V by 3 bases; bases with no gene match: 20. The CDR3 bases are TGTGCCTGGAGCCGCCTCCGTGGGACAGCCAAATACACCTATGGCTACACCTTC. It specifies CAWSRLRGTAKYTYGYTF.

This chain uses TRBV27 with TRBJ2-3, with TRBD2 as a possible D gene (5 bases). V lost 10 bases, J lost 1 base, and 12 bases lay in between. This CDR3 has 13 amino acids. Germline CDR1 and CDR2: MNHEY and SMNVEV (reference sequence). In DNA form, the CDR3 reads TGTGCCATCGCCCTAGCAGGCACAGATACGCAGTATTTT. Translating it yields CAIALAGTDTQYF.

The chain combines TRBV11-2 with TRBJ1-2, with D hard to call. Germline loops: CDR1 SGHAT, CDR2 FQNNGV. V was clipped by 1 base and J by 2 bases, with 8 bases between them. The length of the CDR3 is 14 residues. The CDR3 region is CASSLGEGNYGYTF. CDR3 sequence (DNA): TGTGCCAGCAGCTTAGGGGAGGGAAACTATGGCTACACCTTC.

The chain has TRBV5-1 and TRBJ2-5; D unresolved. V lost 8 bases and J 2 bases, leaving 10 bases between the germline ends. The CDR3 totals 12 residues. The germline V gene has CDR1 SGHRS and CDR2 YFSETQ. The CDR3 region is CASSQEQETQYF. CDR3 DNA: TGCGCCAGTAGTCAGGAACAAGAGACCCAGTACTTC.

The genes are TRBV3-1 (or the pseudogene TRBV3-2) and TRBJ1-2; no definite D call. Germline CDR1 and CDR2: LGHDT and YNNKEL (reference sequence). The ends were cut back, 0 bases at V and 2 bases at J, with 4 bases in the middle. This CDR3 has 13 amino acids. CDR3 bases: TGTGCCAGCAGCCAAGACTTAAACTATGGCTACACCTTC. Its translation: CASSQDLNYGYTF.

This rearrangement joins TRBV30 to TRBJ2-2; D is possibly TRBD1 (6 bases). CDR3 length: 18 amino acids. The V and J ends lost 0 bases and 5 bases respectively, with 22 bases between them. In germline, CDR1 is GTSNPN, CDR2 SVGIG (reference sequence). CDR3 DNA sequence: TGTGCCTGGAGTGTCGATAAGGGGGTCCCCTCGGGTACCGGGGAGCTGTTTTTT. Translation: CAWSVDKGVPSGTGELFF.

This clone was observed once. CDR3 sequence reads: CASSSRQGEAEAFF. CDR3 nucleotides: TGTGCCAGCAGCTCCCGACAGGGTGAAGCTGAAGCTTTCTTT. The V and J genes are TRBV7-2 and TRBJ1-1; the match to TRBD1 covers 7 bases. With 4 bases clipped from V and 6 bases from J, the junction kept 8 bases outside the gene matches. Germline V gives CDR1 SGHTA, CDR2 FQGNSA. This CDR3 is 14 amino acids long.

In DNA form, the CDR3 reads TGCGCCAGCAGCCAACAACAGGGGGCTGGGGCCAACGTCCTGACTTTC. It specifies CASSQQQGAGANVLTF. The J gene is TRBJ2-6, the V gene TRBV4-3; 8 bases map to TRBD1. Trimming took 2 bases from V and 2 from J; bases not matched to a gene: 2. The V gene's germline CDR1 is LGHNA and CDR2 YSLEER. CDR3 length equals 16 residues.

The chain's CDR3 is CATSRELAGLYNEQFF. The CDR3 DNA reads TGTGCCACCAGCAGAGAGCTAGCGGGGTTGTACAATGAGCAGTTCTTC. This sequence joins TRBV15 and TRBJ2-1; TRBD2 matches 9 bases. V gave up 0 bases and J gave up 4 bases; unmatched junction bases: 4. The CDR3 sequence is 16 residues long. The V gene's germline CDR1 is LNHNV and CDR2 YYDKDF (reference sequence).

The table lists this clone with a count of one. The chain joins TRBV14 to TRBJ2-7; possible D gene TRBD1, 6 bases. The CDR3 has 14 amino acids. Germline V lookup: CDR1 SGHDN, CDR2 FVKESK. Trimming removed 2 bases at V and 3 bases at J, with 11 bases between. Here the CDR3 DNA reads TGTGCCAGCAGCCAAACAGGGTCCGACTACGAGCAGTACTTC. Amino acid sequence: CASSQTGSDYEQYF.

The V gene is TRBV4-1, the J gene TRBJ2-7; 8 bases align to TRBD2. Germline V lookup: CDR1 MGHRA, CDR2 YSYEKL. The trim removed 0 bases at V and 2 bases at J, leaving 3 bases unmatched. CDR3 length: 15 amino acids. The CDR3 spells CASSQEGRGAYEQYF. In DNA form, the CDR3 reads TGCGCCAGCAGCCAAGAGGGGCGGGGGGCCTACGAGCAGTACTTC.

The CDR3: CSVTTGGNTEAFF. CDR3 bases: TGCAGCGTGACGACAGGGGGAAACACTGAAGCTTTCTTT. The chain recombines TRBV29-1 with TRBJ1-1; 9 bases fit TRBD1. Trimming took 6 bases from V and 2 from J; bases not matched to a gene: 4. Germline lookup yields CDR1 SQVTM and CDR2 ANQGSEA. CDR3 length: 13 amino acids.